This T cell receptor beta chain emerged from a study of blood T cell repertoires in COVID-19. With 2 bases clipped from V and 2 bases from J, the junction kept 2 bases outside the gene matches. Looked up from germline, CDR1 is MNHEY and CDR2 is SVGEGT. CDR3 length equals 15 residues. Here immunoSEQ multiplex PCR was the method, and the copy in TCRdb shows in-frame clones only, minus some. The sample records fewer than 25,000 clones, about 87% being singletons. The sequenced material came from peripheral blood. The chain joins TRBV6-2 or TRBV6-3 to TRBJ2-1; 8 bases fit TRBD1. The clonotype comes from a human donor in a cohort sampled during active COVID-19. The donor label of this sample is uncertain. The CDR3 sequence: CASSYQDRAYNEQFF. CDR3 DNA: TGTGCCAGCAGTTACCAGGACAGGGCCTACAATGAGCAGTTCTTC.